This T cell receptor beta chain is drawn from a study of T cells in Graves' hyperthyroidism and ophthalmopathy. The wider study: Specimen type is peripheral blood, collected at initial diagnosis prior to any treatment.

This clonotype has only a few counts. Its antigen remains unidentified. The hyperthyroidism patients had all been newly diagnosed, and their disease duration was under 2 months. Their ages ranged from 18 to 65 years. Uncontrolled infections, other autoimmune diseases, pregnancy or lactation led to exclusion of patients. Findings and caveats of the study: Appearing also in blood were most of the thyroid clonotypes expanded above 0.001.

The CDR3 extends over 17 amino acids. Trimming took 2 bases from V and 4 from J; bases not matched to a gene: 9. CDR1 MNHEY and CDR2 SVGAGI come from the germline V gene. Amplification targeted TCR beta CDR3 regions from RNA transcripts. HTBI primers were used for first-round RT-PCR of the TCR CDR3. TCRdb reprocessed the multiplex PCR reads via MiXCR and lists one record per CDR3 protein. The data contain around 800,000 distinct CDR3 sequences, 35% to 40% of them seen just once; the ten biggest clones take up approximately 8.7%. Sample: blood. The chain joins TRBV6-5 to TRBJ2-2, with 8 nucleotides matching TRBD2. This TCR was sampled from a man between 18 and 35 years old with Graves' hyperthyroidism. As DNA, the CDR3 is TGTGCCAGCAGTTACGGGCCGGGGGGGCGAATCACCGGGGAGCTGTTTTTT. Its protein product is CASSYGPGGRITGELFF.